This is a list of T cell receptor beta chains from one sample in a study of CD8+ T cells in alopecia areata. Measured with immunoSEQ multiplex PCR; TCRdb has only the in-frame clones, and not every one. The data hold around 100,000 clones, with 85% to 90% observed a single time. The sample consisted of CD8+ T cells sorted from blood, taken between weeks 30 and 35, from a patient treated with tofacitinib. Source of these receptors: a human donor with alopecia areata. Both conserved end residues are part of each CDR3. D genes are given only for firm matches.

CASSEAYKSDF	NA	TRBJ2-5	TRBV6-1
CATSGNEQYF	NA	NA	TRBV15
CASSPIAGNQPQHF	NA	TRBJ1-5	TRBV7-6
CASSYGYGVNEQFF	NA	TRBJ2-1	TRBV5-6
CASSPGQVYEQYF	TRBD1	TRBJ2-7	TRBV6-5
CASSLGESSYEQYF	NA	NA	TRBV5-4
CASSLELAEETQYF	TRBD2	TRBJ2-5	TRBV5-4
CASSLSGGLDTQYF	TRBD2	TRBJ2-3	TRBV7-9
CASSLSRTEIGNEQFF	NA	TRBJ2-1	TRBV27
CASSRDTGGWGDTQYF	TRBD1	TRBJ2-3	TRBV11-2
CASRSQDRGMEEQFF	TRBD1	TRBJ2-1	TRBV19
CASSPTLVREQFF	NA	TRBJ2-1	TRBV7-3
CASSYSGTVLAPQHF	TRBD1	TRBJ1-5	TRBV6-6
CASSQTTGLRDTEAFF	NA	TRBJ1-1	TRBV7-6
CASSLEAAYEQYF	NA	NA	TRBV13
CASSQETGTYNEQFF	TRBD1	TRBJ2-1	TRBV7-9
CASSLLETGVETQYF	TRBD1	TRBJ2-5	TRBV27
CASSEDLAGEQYF	NA	TRBJ2-7	TRBV28
CASSQVGFVEQYF	NA	TRBJ2-7	TRBV4-1
CASSGWTSGSSNEQFF	TRBD2	TRBJ2-1	TRBV2
CASSVGTASYEQYF	NA	TRBJ2-7	TRBV9
CASSSEASVPINYGYTF	NA	TRBJ1-2	TRBV9
CATSTSTPAREKLFF	NA	TRBJ1-4	TRBV15
CASNHSPSAEAFF	NA	TRBJ1-1	TRBV27
CASSLDREAGELFF	NA	TRBJ2-2	TRBV5-1
CASSLGAGGKNTGELFF	TRBD2	TRBJ2-2	TRBV7-9
CASSRTANTEAFF	NA	TRBJ1-1	TRBV25-1
CASSLGISREQYF	NA	TRBJ2-7	TRBV14
CASGTGKVGTDTQYF	TRBD1	TRBJ2-3	TRBV5-1
CASSDRSSYNEQFF	NA	TRBJ2-1	TRBV2
CASSPPDRGNTEAFF	TRBD1	TRBJ1-1	TRBV27
CASSFDGEQFF	NA	TRBJ2-1	TRBV13
CASSLSPSYNEQFF	NA	TRBJ2-1	TRBV7-6
CASSLDQFSGRPDEQYF	NA	TRBJ2-7	TRBV11-2
CASSYRSLVLYF	NA	TRBJ2-3	TRBV7-9
CASSSQKTGGKETQYF	TRBD1	TRBJ2-5	TRBV27
CASSLQDPIYEQYF	NA	TRBJ2-7	TRBV27
CASSFPTSGIPISSYNEQFF	TRBD2	TRBJ2-1	TRBV28
CSVTRSSGSSYNEQFF	TRBD2	TRBJ2-1	TRBV29-1
CASSLEADEYEQYF	NA	TRBJ2-7	TRBV5-6
CASSLQGGGDEQYF	NA	TRBJ2-7	TRBV7-3
CATSRVTRDIWDYNYEQYF	NA	TRBJ2-7	TRBV15
CAWTPDRGGKLFF	TRBD1	TRBJ1-4	TRBV30
CASSSGGPYEQYF	NA	TRBJ2-7	TRBV7-9
CASSQEYLAGAYNEQFF	TRBD2	TRBJ2-1	TRBV4-1
CSAAGSNYGYTF	NA	TRBJ1-2	TRBV29-1
CASSSPGRDYEQYF	NA	TRBJ2-7	TRBV5-1
CASSLGGLADGELFF	TRBD2	TRBJ2-2	TRBV5-6
CASSLSIEREGPYNEQFF	TRBD2	TRBJ2-1	TRBV11-3
CASPKLYSKNIQYF	NA	TRBJ2-4	TRBV6-5
CAITAGLDQPQHF	NA	TRBJ1-5	TRBV10-3
CSVYSGNTIYF	NA	TRBJ1-3	TRBV29-1
CASSYPGGTEKGYTF	NA	TRBJ1-2	TRBV7-9